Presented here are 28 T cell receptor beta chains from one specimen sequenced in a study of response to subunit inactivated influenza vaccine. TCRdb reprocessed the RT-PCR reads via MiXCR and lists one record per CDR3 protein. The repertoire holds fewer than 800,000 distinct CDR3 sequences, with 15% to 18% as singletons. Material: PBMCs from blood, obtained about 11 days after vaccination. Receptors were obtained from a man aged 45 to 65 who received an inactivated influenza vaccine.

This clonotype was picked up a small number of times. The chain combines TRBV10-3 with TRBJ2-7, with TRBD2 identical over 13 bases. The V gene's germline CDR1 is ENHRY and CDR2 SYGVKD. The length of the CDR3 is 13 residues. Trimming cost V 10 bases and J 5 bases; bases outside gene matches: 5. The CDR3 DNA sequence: TGTGCCACTAGACTAGCGGGAGGAGACGAGCAGTACTTC. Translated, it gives CATRLAGGDEQYF.

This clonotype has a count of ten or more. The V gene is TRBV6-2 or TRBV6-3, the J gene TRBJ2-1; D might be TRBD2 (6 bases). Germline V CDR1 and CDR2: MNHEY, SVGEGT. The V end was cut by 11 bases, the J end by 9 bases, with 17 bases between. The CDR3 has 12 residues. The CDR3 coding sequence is TGTGCCTCGGGGGAGATTGATAGTGAGCAGTTCTTC. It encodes CASGEIDSEQFF.

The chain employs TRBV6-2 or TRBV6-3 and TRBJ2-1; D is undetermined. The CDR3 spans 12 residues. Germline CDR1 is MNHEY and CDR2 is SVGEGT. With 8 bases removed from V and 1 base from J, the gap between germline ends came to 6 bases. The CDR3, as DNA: TGTGCCAGCTTCGGGTCCTACAATGAGCAGTTCTTC. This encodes CASFGSYNEQFF.

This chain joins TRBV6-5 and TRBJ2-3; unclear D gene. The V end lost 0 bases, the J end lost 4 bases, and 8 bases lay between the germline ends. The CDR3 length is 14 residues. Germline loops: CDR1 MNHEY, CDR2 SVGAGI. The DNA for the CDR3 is TGTGCCAGCAGTTACTCGATTCTAGCAGATACGCAGTATTTT. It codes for CASSYSILADTQYF.

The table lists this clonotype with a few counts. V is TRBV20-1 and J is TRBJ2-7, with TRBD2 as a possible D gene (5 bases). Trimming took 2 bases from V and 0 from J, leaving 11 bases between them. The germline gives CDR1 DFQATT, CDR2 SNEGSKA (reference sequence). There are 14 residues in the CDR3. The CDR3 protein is CSARSGESSYEQYF. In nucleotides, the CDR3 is TGCAGTGCTAGATCCGGGGAGAGCTCCTACGAGCAGTACTTC.

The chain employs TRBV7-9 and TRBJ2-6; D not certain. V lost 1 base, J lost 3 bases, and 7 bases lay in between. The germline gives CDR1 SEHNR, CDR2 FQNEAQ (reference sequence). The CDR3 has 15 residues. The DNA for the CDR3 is TGTGCCAGCAGCTTAGGATCGAATGGGGCCAACGTCCTGACTTTC. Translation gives CASSLGSNGANVLTF.

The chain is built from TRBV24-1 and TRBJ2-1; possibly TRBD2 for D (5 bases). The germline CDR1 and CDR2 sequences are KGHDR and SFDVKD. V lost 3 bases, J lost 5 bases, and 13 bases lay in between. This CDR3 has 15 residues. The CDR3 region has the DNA TGTGCCACCAGTGATATAGGTTCACTAGACAATGAGCAGTTCTTC. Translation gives CATSDIGSLDNEQFF.

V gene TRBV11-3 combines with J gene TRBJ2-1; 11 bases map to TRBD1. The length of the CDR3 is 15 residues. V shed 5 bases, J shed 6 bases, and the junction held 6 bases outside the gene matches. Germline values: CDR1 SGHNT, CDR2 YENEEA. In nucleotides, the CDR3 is TGTGCCAGCAGCAAACGGGACAGGGGGTCCAATGAGCAGTTCTTC. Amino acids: CASSKRDRGSNEQFF.

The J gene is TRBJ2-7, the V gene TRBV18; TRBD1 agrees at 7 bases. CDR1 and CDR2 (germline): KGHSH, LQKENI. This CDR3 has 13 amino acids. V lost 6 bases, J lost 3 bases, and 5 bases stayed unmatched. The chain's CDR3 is CASSVGQHYEQYF. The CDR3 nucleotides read TGTGCCAGCTCGGTGGGACAGCACTACGAGCAGTACTTC.

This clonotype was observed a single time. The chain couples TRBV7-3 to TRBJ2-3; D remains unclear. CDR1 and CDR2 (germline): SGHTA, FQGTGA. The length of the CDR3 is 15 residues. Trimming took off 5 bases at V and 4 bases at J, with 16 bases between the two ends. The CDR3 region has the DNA TGTGCCAGCAGCCGCATGGCGTACAGCTCAGATACGCAGTATTTT. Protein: CASSRMAYSSDTQYF.

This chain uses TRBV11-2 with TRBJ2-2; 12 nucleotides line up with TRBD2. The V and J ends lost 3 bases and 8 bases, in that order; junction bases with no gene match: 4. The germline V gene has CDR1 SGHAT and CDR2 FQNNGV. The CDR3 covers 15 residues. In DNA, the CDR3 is TGTGCCAGCAGCTTGACTAGCGGGAGTCGTGGGGAGCTGTTTTTT. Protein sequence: CASSLTSGSRGELFF.

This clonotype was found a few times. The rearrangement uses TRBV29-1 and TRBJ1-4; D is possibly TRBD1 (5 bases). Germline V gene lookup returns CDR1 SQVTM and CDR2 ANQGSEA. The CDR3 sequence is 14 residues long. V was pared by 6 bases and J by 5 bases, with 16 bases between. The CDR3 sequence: CSVGLGVRNEKLFF. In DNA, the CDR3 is TGCAGCGTGGGGTTGGGGGTACGGAATGAAAAACTGTTTTTT.

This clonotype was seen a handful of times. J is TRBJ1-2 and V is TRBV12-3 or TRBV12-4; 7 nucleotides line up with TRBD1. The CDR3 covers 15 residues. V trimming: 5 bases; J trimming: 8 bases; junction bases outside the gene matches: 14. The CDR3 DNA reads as TGTGCCAGCAGTCCAGCGACTGACAGGGATCAAGGCTACACCTTC. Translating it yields CASSPATDRDQGYTF.

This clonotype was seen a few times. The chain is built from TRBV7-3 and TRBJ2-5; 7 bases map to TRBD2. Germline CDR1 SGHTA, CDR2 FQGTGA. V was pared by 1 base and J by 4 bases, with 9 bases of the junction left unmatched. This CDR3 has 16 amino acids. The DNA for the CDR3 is TGTGCCAGCAGCTTAAGGTCGAGCGGGATACGAGAGACCCAGTACTTC. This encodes CASSLRSSGIRETQYF.

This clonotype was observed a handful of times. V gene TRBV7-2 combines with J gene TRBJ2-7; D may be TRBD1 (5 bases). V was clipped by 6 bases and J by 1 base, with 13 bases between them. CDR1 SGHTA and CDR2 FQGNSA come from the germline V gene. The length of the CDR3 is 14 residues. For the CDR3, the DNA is TGTGCCAGCAGTACGGCAGGGCCGTCCTACGAGCAGTACTTC. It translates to CASSTAGPSYEQYF.

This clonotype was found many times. The CDR3, as DNA: TGTGCCAGCAGCCACTGGGTATCGGAGAATGAGCAGTTCTTC. Protein sequence: CASSHWVSENEQFF. The V gene is TRBV14, the J gene TRBJ2-1, with no clear D. This CDR3 has 14 amino acids. The V gene lost 3 bases and the J gene lost 7 bases, with 13 bases spanning the gap. Germline V gene data show CDR1 as SGHDN and CDR2 as FVKESK.

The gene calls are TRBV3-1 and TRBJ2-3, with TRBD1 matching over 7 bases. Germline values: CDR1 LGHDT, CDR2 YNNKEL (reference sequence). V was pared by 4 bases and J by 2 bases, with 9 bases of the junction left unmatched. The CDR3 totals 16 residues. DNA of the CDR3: TGTGCCAGCAGCCGGCAGACAGGGATGGACACAGATACGCAGTATTTT. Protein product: CASSRQTGMDTDTQYF.

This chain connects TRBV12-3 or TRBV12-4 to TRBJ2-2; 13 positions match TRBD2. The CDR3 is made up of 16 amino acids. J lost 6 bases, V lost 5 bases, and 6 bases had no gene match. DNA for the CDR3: TGTGCCAGCAGTCTGGGACTAGCGGGAAAAGCCGGGGAGCTGTTTTTT. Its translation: CASSLGLAGKAGELFF.

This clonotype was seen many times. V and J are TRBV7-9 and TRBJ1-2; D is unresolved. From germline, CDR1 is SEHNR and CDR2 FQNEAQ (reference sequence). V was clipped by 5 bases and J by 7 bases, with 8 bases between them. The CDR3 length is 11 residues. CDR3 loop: CASSEAVGYTF. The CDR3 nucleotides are TGTGCCAGCAGCGAGGCGGTTGGCTACACCTTC. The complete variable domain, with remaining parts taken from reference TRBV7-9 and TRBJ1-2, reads DTGVSQNPRHKITKRGQNVTFRCDPISEHNRLYWYRQTLGQGPEFLTYFQNEAQLEKSRLLSDRFSAERPKGSFSTLEIQRTEQGDSAMYLCASSEAVGYTFGSGTRLTVV.

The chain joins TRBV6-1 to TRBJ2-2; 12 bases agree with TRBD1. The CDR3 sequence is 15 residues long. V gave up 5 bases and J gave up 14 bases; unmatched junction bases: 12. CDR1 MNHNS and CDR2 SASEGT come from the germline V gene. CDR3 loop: CASSTPGQGARRLFF. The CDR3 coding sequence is TGTGCCAGCAGTACACCGGGACAGGGGGCGAGGAGACTGTTTTTT.

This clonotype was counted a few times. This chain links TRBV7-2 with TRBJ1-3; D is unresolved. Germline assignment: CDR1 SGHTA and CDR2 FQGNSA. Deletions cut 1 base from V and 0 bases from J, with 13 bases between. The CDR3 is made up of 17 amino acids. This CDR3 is CASSLVEVQSSGNTIYF. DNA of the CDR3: TGTGCCAGCAGCTTAGTGGAGGTTCAAAGCTCTGGAAACACCATATATTTT.

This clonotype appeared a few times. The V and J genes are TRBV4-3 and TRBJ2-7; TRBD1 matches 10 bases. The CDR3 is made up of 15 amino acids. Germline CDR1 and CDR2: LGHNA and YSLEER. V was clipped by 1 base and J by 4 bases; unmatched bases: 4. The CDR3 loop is CASSQGGTGVYEQYF. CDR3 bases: TGCGCCAGCAGCCAAGGTGGGACAGGGGTTTACGAGCAGTACTTC.

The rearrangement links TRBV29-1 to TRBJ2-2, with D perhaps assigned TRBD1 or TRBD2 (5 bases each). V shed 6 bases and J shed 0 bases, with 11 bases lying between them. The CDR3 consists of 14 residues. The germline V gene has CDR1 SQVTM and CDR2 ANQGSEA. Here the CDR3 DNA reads TGCAGCGTCGGGGACGTGTCGAACACCGGGGAGCTGTTTTTT. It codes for CSVGDVSNTGELFF.

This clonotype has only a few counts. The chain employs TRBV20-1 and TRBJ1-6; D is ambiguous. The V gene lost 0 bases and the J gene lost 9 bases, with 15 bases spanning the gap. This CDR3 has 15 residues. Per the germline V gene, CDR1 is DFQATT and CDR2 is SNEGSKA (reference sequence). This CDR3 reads CSAREDPGSGSPLHF. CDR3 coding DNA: TGCAGTGCTAGAGAGGACCCGGGGTCCGGTTCACCCCTCCACTTT.

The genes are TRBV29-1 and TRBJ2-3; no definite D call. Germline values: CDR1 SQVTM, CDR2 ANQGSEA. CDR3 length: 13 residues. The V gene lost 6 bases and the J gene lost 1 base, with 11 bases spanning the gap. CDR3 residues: CSVCLSRTDTQYF. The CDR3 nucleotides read TGCAGCGTCTGCCTCTCTCGCACAGATACGCAGTATTTT.

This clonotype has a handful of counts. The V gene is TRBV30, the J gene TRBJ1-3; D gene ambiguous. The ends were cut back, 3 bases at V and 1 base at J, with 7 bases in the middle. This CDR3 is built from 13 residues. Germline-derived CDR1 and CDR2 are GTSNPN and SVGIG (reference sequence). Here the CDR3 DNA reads TGTGCCTGGAGGCATTCTTCTGGAAACACCATATATTTT. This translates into CAWRHSSGNTIYF.

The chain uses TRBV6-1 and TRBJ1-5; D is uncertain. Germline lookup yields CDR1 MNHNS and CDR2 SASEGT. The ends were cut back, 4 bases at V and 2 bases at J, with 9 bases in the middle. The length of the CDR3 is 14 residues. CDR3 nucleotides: TGTGCCAGCAGTGGGGAGTACGGCAATCAGCCCCAGCATTTT. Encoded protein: CASSGEYGNQPQHF.

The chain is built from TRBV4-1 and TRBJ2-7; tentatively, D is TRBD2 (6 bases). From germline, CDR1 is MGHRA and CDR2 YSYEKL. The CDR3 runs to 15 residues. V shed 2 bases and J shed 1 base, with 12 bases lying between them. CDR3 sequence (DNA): TGCGCCAGCAGCCAAATACCGGGAGTATCCTACGAGCAGTACTTC. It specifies CASSQIPGVSYEQYF.